A selection of T cell receptor beta chains follows, all from one sample in a study of vaccination and CD4 T cells after COVID-19. TCRdb reprocessed the PCR reads with MiXCR, giving one entry per CDR3 protein. This sample yields more than 15,000 distinct CDR3 sequences, of which about 51% are seen a single time; about 20% belongs to the top ten. Which antigens these TCRs recognize remains unknown. Sequenced material: CD4+ T cells from blood, cultured in vitro, taken before SARS-CoV-2 vaccination. The receptors were gathered from a human donor who had recovered from COVID-19. CDR3s leave out the opening cysteine and the closing phenylalanine or tryptophan.

>TRBV6-1
ASSQIVGTQY
>TRBV6-1
ASTATGNQPQH
>TRBV30
AWSPDSLGNTIY
>TRBV20-1
SARVAGVSGANVLT
>TRBV18
ASSPSGLSNQPQH
>TRBV28
ASSSPWWAVSGANVLT
>TRBV5-4
ASSLDSGFTDTQY
>TRBV11-2
ASSLLAGYEQF
>TRBV20-1
SARDPTSGSSYNEQF
>TRBV2
ASTSDGSPLH
>TRBV25-1
ASSEAGTLGEKLF
>TRBV12-3/TRBV12-4
ASAASNYGYT
>TRBV27
ASSPASVPYNEQF
>TRBV5-8
ASSRRPGLQETQY
>TRBV2
ASTQLSNQPQH
>TRBV7-6
ASSPRSQGSSYEQY
>TRBV5-1
ASSLESTVGFPDTQY
>TRBV27
ASSVLAGSSYEQY
>TRBV19
ASSPGRFNQPQH
>TRBV6-2/TRBV6-3
ASSNGPGGGAF
>TRBV7-2
ASSEDRGRNYGYT
>TRBV20-1
SAPPGDGSTDTQY
>TRBV4-2
ASSRRRDEKLF